This TCR beta chain was sequenced in a study of T cells in Graves' hyperthyroidism and ophthalmopathy. From RNA transcripts, TCR beta CDR3 regions were amplified. TCR CDR3 underwent first-round RT-PCR with the HTBI primer set. One entry per CDR3 protein results from TCRdb running MiXCR on the multiplex PCR reads. The sample records around 340,000 distinct CDR3 sequences, approximately 17% being singletons. This clonotype was found many times. The CDR3 has 14 amino acids. CDR1 is SGHAT, CDR2 FQNNGV, per germline. V lost 5 bases and J lost 2; bases outside the gene matches: 5. The sample taken for sequencing was blood. The TCR originated in a woman between 25 and 40 years old with Graves' hyperthyroidism that later progressed to Graves' ophthalmopathy. This chain joins TRBV11-2 and TRBJ2-5; 7 nucleotides agree with TRBD1. In nucleotides, the CDR3 is TGTGCCAGCAGCCCGGCAGGGGGACAAGAGACCCAGTACTTC. Translation: CASSPAGGQETQYF. The variable domain in full, completed from reference TRBV11-2 and TRBJ2-5, reads EAGVAQSPRYKIIEKRQSVAFWCNPISGHATLYWYQQILGQGPKLLIQFQNNGVVDDSQLPKDRFSAERLKGVDSTLKIQPAKLEDSAVYLCASSPAGGQETQYFGPGTRLLVL.